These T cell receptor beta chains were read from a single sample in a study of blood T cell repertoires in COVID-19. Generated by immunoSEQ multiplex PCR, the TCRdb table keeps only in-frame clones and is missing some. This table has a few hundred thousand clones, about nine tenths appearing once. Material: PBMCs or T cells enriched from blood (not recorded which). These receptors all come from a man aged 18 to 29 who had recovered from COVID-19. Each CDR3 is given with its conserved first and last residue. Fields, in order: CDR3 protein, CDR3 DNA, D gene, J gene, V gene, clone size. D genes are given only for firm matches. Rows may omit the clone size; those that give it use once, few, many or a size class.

cdr3_aa: CASSSLDRIYGYTF
cdr3_nt: TGTGCCAGCAGTTCACTCGACAGGATCTATGGCTACACCTTC
d_call: -
j_call: TRBJ1-2
v_call: TRBV27
clone_size: -

cdr3_aa: CASSLGTDGELFF
cdr3_nt: TGCGCCAGCAGCTTAGGGACTGACGGGGAGCTGTTTTTT
d_call: -
j_call: TRBJ2-2
v_call: TRBV5-1
clone_size: -

cdr3_aa: CASSLRWEGSSYNSPLHF
cdr3_nt: TGTGCCAGCAGTTTACGGTGGGAGGGGAGCTCCTATAATTCACCCCTCCACTTT
d_call: -
j_call: TRBJ1-6
v_call: TRBV28
clone_size: -

cdr3_aa: CASSPAVGINTIYF
cdr3_nt: TGTGCCAGTAGTCCCGCGGTCGGAATTAACACCATATATTTT
d_call: -
j_call: TRBJ1-3
v_call: TRBV19
clone_size: -

cdr3_aa: CASSFAGTNEQFF
cdr3_nt: TGTGCCAGCAGTTTCGCCGGTACTAATGAGCAGTTCTTC
d_call: -
j_call: TRBJ2-1
v_call: TRBV28
clone_size: -

cdr3_aa: CASSKILIPGPGTFNNQPQHF
cdr3_nt: TGTGCCAGCAGCAAAATCCTAATCCCCGGACCCGGGACTTTTAACAATCAGCCCCAGCATTTT
d_call: -
j_call: TRBJ1-5
v_call: TRBV21-1
clone_size: -

cdr3_aa: CASSLEAGGRNEQFF
cdr3_nt: TGTGCCAGCAGCTTAGAAGCGGGGGGAAGAAATGAGCAGTTCTTC
d_call: TRBD2
j_call: TRBJ2-1
v_call: TRBV11-3
clone_size: -

cdr3_aa: CASSHRGGGRINTGELFF
cdr3_nt: TGCGCCAGCAGCCACAGAGGTGGCGGGAGGATCAACACCGGGGAGCTGTTTTTT
d_call: TRBD2
j_call: TRBJ2-2
v_call: TRBV4-1
clone_size: -

cdr3_aa: CASSIIGQGLEQFF
cdr3_nt: TGTGCCAGTAGTATAATCGGACAGGGACTTGAGCAGTTCTTC
d_call: TRBD1
j_call: TRBJ2-1
v_call: TRBV19
clone_size: -

cdr3_aa: CASSEGTGALNTGELFF
cdr3_nt: TGTGCCAGCAGCGAGGGGACAGGGGCCCTGAACACCGGGGAGCTGTTTTTT
d_call: TRBD1
j_call: TRBJ2-2
v_call: TRBV9
clone_size: -

cdr3_aa: CASSWDRAEKLFF
cdr3_nt: TGTGCCAGCAGCTGGGACAGGGCTGAAAAACTGTTTTTT
d_call: TRBD1
j_call: TRBJ1-4
v_call: TRBV11-3
clone_size: -

cdr3_aa: CASSQGRGNTEAFF
cdr3_nt: TGTGCCAGCAGTCAAGGCAGGGGGAACACTGAAGCTTTCTTT
d_call: -
j_call: TRBJ1-1
v_call: TRBV28
clone_size: -

cdr3_aa: CAWSGTGTGSGRLHF
cdr3_nt: TGTGCCTGGAGTGGGACCGGGACAGGGAGTGGGCGCCTCCACTTT
d_call: TRBD1
j_call: TRBJ1-6
v_call: TRBV30
clone_size: -

cdr3_aa: CATEDLQGYGYTF
cdr3_nt: TGTGCCACCGAAGATCTTCAGGGGTATGGCTACACCTTC
d_call: -
j_call: TRBJ1-2
v_call: TRBV7-9
clone_size: -

cdr3_aa: CASILDRWGTEAFF
cdr3_nt: TGTGCCAGTATCCTCGACAGGTGGGGCACTGAAGCTTTCTTT
d_call: -
j_call: TRBJ1-1
v_call: TRBV19
clone_size: -

cdr3_aa: CATSDPGTGRYEQYF
cdr3_nt: TGTGCCACCAGTGATCCCGGGACAGGAAGATACGAGCAGTACTTC
d_call: TRBD1
j_call: TRBJ2-7
v_call: TRBV24-1
clone_size: -

cdr3_aa: CASSQQGAGTNEKLFF
cdr3_nt: TGTGCCAGCAGCCAACAGGGGGCTGGAACTAATGAAAAACTGTTTTTT
d_call: TRBD1
j_call: TRBJ1-4
v_call: TRBV3-1/TRBV3-2
clone_size: -

cdr3_aa: CASSLGQGRQDNSPLHF
cdr3_nt: TGTGCCAGCAGCTTGGGTCAGGGTCGACAGGATAATTCACCCCTCCACTTT
d_call: -
j_call: TRBJ1-6
v_call: TRBV5-4
clone_size: -

cdr3_aa: CASSLKGQSTDTQYF
cdr3_nt: TGTGCCAGCAGCTTAAAGGGACAGAGCACAGATACGCAGTATTTT
d_call: TRBD1
j_call: TRBJ2-3
v_call: TRBV7-3
clone_size: once

cdr3_aa: CASSPNYEQYF
cdr3_nt: TGTGCCAGCAGCCCCAACTACGAGCAGTACTTC
d_call: -
j_call: TRBJ2-7
v_call: TRBV11-2
clone_size: -

cdr3_aa: CASSQQSGTGGYEQYF
cdr3_nt: TGTGCCAGCAGCCAACAATCCGGGACAGGGGGCTACGAGCAGTACTTC
d_call: TRBD1
j_call: TRBJ2-7
v_call: TRBV4-2
clone_size: -

cdr3_aa: CSVTGGGGYTF
cdr3_nt: TGCAGCGTTACAGGGGGAGGTGGCTACACCTTC
d_call: TRBD1
j_call: TRBJ1-2
v_call: TRBV29-1
clone_size: -

cdr3_aa: CASSSGDTEAFF
cdr3_nt: TGTGCCAGCAGTTCGGGGGACACTGAAGCTTTCTTT
d_call: -
j_call: TRBJ1-1
v_call: TRBV28
clone_size: -

cdr3_aa: CASSLGTGTYTEAFF
cdr3_nt: TGCGCCAGCAGCTTGGGGACAGGGACTTACACTGAAGCTTTCTTT
d_call: TRBD1
j_call: TRBJ1-1
v_call: TRBV5-1
clone_size: -

cdr3_aa: CASSRRDRDHEQFF
cdr3_nt: TGTGCCAGCAGCCGAAGGGACAGGGATCACGAGCAGTTCTTC
d_call: TRBD1
j_call: TRBJ2-1
v_call: TRBV5-4
clone_size: -

cdr3_aa: CASSDVANYGYTF
cdr3_nt: TGTGCCAGCAGTGATGTAGCTAACTATGGCTACACCTTC
d_call: -
j_call: TRBJ1-2
v_call: TRBV6-1
clone_size: -

cdr3_aa: CATSRDPKGGYGYTF
cdr3_nt: TGTGCCACCAGCAGAGATCCGAAGGGAGGCTATGGCTACACCTTC
d_call: -
j_call: TRBJ1-2
v_call: TRBV15
clone_size: -

cdr3_aa: CASSFLRNNSPLHF
cdr3_nt: TGTGCCAGCAGCTTCCTTAGAAATAATTCACCCCTCCACTTT
d_call: -
j_call: TRBJ1-6
v_call: TRBV11-2
clone_size: -

cdr3_aa: CASSARGTGGAGYTF
cdr3_nt: TGTGCCAGCAGCGCCCGGGGGACAGGGGGCGCGGGCTACACCTTC
d_call: TRBD1
j_call: TRBJ1-2
v_call: TRBV9
clone_size: few

cdr3_aa: CASSQDRVEKLFF
cdr3_nt: TGCGCCAGCAGCCAGGACAGGGTTGAAAAACTGTTTTTT
d_call: TRBD1
j_call: TRBJ1-4
v_call: TRBV4-1
clone_size: -

cdr3_aa: CASSIGRGEQYF
cdr3_nt: TGTGCCAGTAGTATAGGTAGAGGGGAGCAGTACTTC
d_call: -
j_call: TRBJ2-7
v_call: TRBV19
clone_size: -

cdr3_aa: CASSLDWNTEAFF
cdr3_nt: TGCGCCAGCAGCTTGGACTGGAACACTGAAGCTTTCTTT
d_call: -
j_call: TRBJ1-1
v_call: TRBV5-1
clone_size: few

cdr3_aa: CSVDREIQETQYF
cdr3_nt: TGCAGCGTTGATCGGGAGATCCAAGAGACCCAGTACTTC
d_call: -
j_call: TRBJ2-5
v_call: TRBV29-1
clone_size: once

cdr3_aa: CASSPGTSPYYEQYF
cdr3_nt: TGTGCCAGCAGCCCCGGGACTAGCCCATACTACGAGCAGTACTTC
d_call: TRBD2
j_call: TRBJ2-7
v_call: TRBV6-2/TRBV6-3
clone_size: -

cdr3_aa: CASSGRSNEKLFF
cdr3_nt: TGTGCCAGCTCCGGGAGGTCTAATGAAAAACTGTTTTTT
d_call: -
j_call: TRBJ1-4
v_call: TRBV6-5
clone_size: -

cdr3_aa: CASSFSDRGTDTQYF
cdr3_nt: TGCGCCAGCAGTTTTTCCGACAGGGGCACAGATACGCAGTATTTT
d_call: TRBD1
j_call: TRBJ2-3
v_call: TRBV5-1
clone_size: once

cdr3_aa: CSVDSTGARYGYTF
cdr3_nt: TGCAGCGTTGACTCGACAGGGGCTCGGTATGGCTACACCTTC
d_call: TRBD1
j_call: TRBJ1-2
v_call: TRBV29-1
clone_size: -

cdr3_aa: CASSEDALFVSTEAFF
cdr3_nt: TGTGCCAGCAGTGAAGATGCGTTATTCGTGAGTACTGAAGCTTTCTTT
d_call: -
j_call: TRBJ1-1
v_call: TRBV2
clone_size: -

cdr3_aa: CASSVGGGGSLEQYF
cdr3_nt: TGTGCCAGCAGCGTAGGTGGGGGAGGGAGCCTCGAGCAGTACTTC
d_call: TRBD2
j_call: TRBJ2-7
v_call: TRBV9
clone_size: -

cdr3_aa: CASSLEASGYYEQYF
cdr3_nt: TGTGCCAGCAGCTTAGAAGCTAGCGGGTACTACGAGCAGTACTTC
d_call: TRBD2
j_call: TRBJ2-7
v_call: TRBV7-8
clone_size: -

cdr3_aa: CASSYSGEAYYEQYF
cdr3_nt: TGTGCCAGCAGTTACTCAGGGGAAGCCTACTACGAGCAGTACTTC
d_call: -
j_call: TRBJ2-7
v_call: TRBV6-6
clone_size: -

cdr3_aa: CASSPGGWAYNEQFF
cdr3_nt: TGTGCCAGCAGCCCCGGCGGGTGGGCCTACAATGAGCAGTTCTTC
d_call: -
j_call: TRBJ2-1
v_call: TRBV2
clone_size: -

cdr3_aa: CASSSTGKGNTEAFF
cdr3_nt: TGTGCCAGCAGCTCTACAGGGAAGGGGAACACTGAAGCTTTCTTT
d_call: -
j_call: TRBJ1-1
v_call: TRBV7-9
clone_size: -

cdr3_aa: CASSLLPGDKLFF
cdr3_nt: TGTGCCAGCAGCCTCCTTCCGGGAGACAAACTGTTTTTT
d_call: -
j_call: TRBJ1-4
v_call: TRBV3-1/TRBV3-2
clone_size: -

cdr3_aa: CASNRWGQSEGAGPGNTIYF
cdr3_nt: TGTGCCAGCAATCGATGGGGCCAGTCAGAGGGGGCAGGCCCTGGAAACACCATATATTTT
d_call: TRBD1
j_call: TRBJ1-3
v_call: TRBV2
clone_size: -

cdr3_aa: CASSEETSRVFF
cdr3_nt: TGTGCCAGCAGTGAAGAGACTAGTAGGGTGTTCTTC
d_call: -
j_call: TRBJ2-1
v_call: TRBV2
clone_size: -

cdr3_aa: CASSQDLVASYNEQFF
cdr3_nt: TGCGCCAGCAGCCAAGACTTGGTAGCGAGCTACAATGAGCAGTTCTTC
d_call: -
j_call: TRBJ2-1
v_call: TRBV4-1
clone_size: -

cdr3_aa: CASSPSGTGNTGELFF
cdr3_nt: TGTGCCAGCAGCCCATCCGGGACAGGAAACACCGGGGAGCTGTTTTTT
d_call: TRBD1
j_call: TRBJ2-2
v_call: TRBV9
clone_size: -

cdr3_aa: CAISWGESSTDTQYF
cdr3_nt: TGTGCCATCAGCTGGGGGGAGTCTAGCACAGATACGCAGTATTTT
d_call: -
j_call: TRBJ2-3
v_call: TRBV10-3
clone_size: -

cdr3_aa: CASSQAPDTEAFF
cdr3_nt: TGTGCCAGTAGTCAGGCACCGGACACTGAAGCTTTCTTT
d_call: -
j_call: TRBJ1-1
v_call: TRBV19
clone_size: -

cdr3_aa: CASSIVRRASSGNTIYF
cdr3_nt: TGTGCCAGTAGTATAGTGCGGAGGGCCAGCTCTGGAAACACCATATATTTT
d_call: -
j_call: TRBJ1-3
v_call: TRBV19
clone_size: few

cdr3_aa: CASRRDRASGANVLTF
cdr3_nt: TGCGCCAGCCGCCGGGACAGGGCCTCTGGGGCCAACGTCCTGACTTTC
d_call: TRBD1
j_call: TRBJ2-6
v_call: TRBV5-1
clone_size: -

cdr3_aa: CASSADRGRNTEAFF
cdr3_nt: TGTGCCAGCAGCGCGGACAGGGGGCGGAATACTGAAGCTTTCTTT
d_call: TRBD1
j_call: TRBJ1-1
v_call: TRBV7-3
clone_size: once

cdr3_aa: CASRTGISGNTIYF
cdr3_nt: TGTGCCAGCCGGACAGGGATCTCTGGAAACACCATATATTTT
d_call: TRBD1
j_call: TRBJ1-3
v_call: TRBV10-3
clone_size: -

cdr3_aa: CAIRGGLAGLNEQFF
cdr3_nt: TGTGCCATCAGGGGAGGACTAGCGGGCCTCAATGAGCAGTTCTTC
d_call: TRBD2
j_call: TRBJ2-1
v_call: TRBV10-3
clone_size: -